These 26 T cell receptor beta chains originate from one sample sequenced in a study of T cells in Graves' hyperthyroidism and ophthalmopathy. From RNA transcripts, TCR beta CDR3 regions were amplified. Carried out on the TCR CDR3, a first-round RT-PCR used the HTBI primer set. TCRdb analysed the multiplex PCR reads with MiXCR anew, one entry per CDR3 protein. The sample shows hundreds of thousands of distinct CDR3 sequences, over 15% of them seen only once. The sequenced material came from blood. Receptors were obtained from a woman in her forties or fifties with Graves' hyperthyroidism that later progressed to Graves' ophthalmopathy.

This clonotype has more than one count but fewer than ten. The chain carries TRBV5-6 and TRBJ1-5; D perhaps matches TRBD1 (5 bases). The CDR3 is 15 amino acids. V shed 9 bases and J shed 4 bases, with 20 bases lying between them. The V gene's germline CDR1 is SGHDT and CDR2 YYEEEE. CDR3 region: CATQIWGTSNQPQHF. DNA for the CDR3: TGTGCCACACAAATTTGGGGGACCTCTAATCAGCCCCAGCATTTT.

The chain employs TRBV30 and TRBJ1-5, with a tentative D call TRBD1 (6 bases). Trimming removed 2 bases at V and 1 base at J, with 15 bases between. CDR1 GTSNPN and CDR2 SVGIG come from the germline V gene (reference sequence). The CDR3 is 16 amino acids. CDR3 sequence: CAWSQARGFSNQPQHF. The CDR3 DNA sequence: TGTGCCTGGAGTCAAGCCAGGGGCTTCAGCAATCAGCCCCAGCATTTT. Using reference TRBV30 and TRBJ1-5 for the parts outside the CDR3, the full variable domain is SQTIHQWPATLVQPVGSPLSLECTVEGTSNPNLYWYRQAAGRGLQLLFYSVGIGQISSEVPQNLSASRPQDRQFILSSKKLLLSDSGFYLCAWSQARGFSNQPQHFGDGTRLSIL.

This clonotype was seen a few times. The genes are TRBV20-1 and TRBJ1-4, with TRBD1 matching 9 bases. Per germline, CDR1 DFQATT and CDR2 SNEGSKA (reference sequence). Trimming at V came to 2 bases and at J to 5 bases, leaving 3 bases not matched to a gene. The CDR3 consists of 14 residues. CDR3 DNA: TGCAGTGCTAGACCAGGGACAGGGAATGAAAAACTGTTTTTT. It specifies CSARPGTGNEKLFF.

This clonotype was detected many times. This chain uses TRBV20-1 with TRBJ2-5; 7 nucleotides match TRBD2. The CDR3 spans 12 residues. Germline V lookup: CDR1 DFQATT, CDR2 SNEGSKA (reference sequence). Trimming removed 2 bases from V and 5 bases from J; junction bases left unmatched: 2. The CDR3 region has the DNA TGCAGTGCTAGAATAGCGGGCGAGACCCAGTACTTC. Encoded protein: CSARIAGETQYF.

This clonotype showed up many times. The V gene is TRBV11-2, the J gene TRBJ2-7, with D unresolved. Trimming took 5 bases from V and 6 from J, leaving 14 bases between them. The CDR3 runs 13 residues. Germline CDR1 SGHAT, CDR2 FQNNGV. The CDR3 here is CASSLRTLPEQYF. Here the CDR3 DNA reads TGTGCCAGCAGCCTCCGGACCCTCCCCGAGCAGTACTTC.

V usage is TRBV12-3 or TRBV12-4 and J usage is TRBJ2-7; TRBD1 matches at 10 bases. The CDR3 loop spans 15 amino acids. The V gene end was trimmed by 3 bases and the J gene end by 5 bases; junction bases not matched to a gene: 7. The CDR3 region is CASSLYRDRGDEQYF. CDR3 sequence (DNA): TGTGCCAGCAGTTTGTACCGGGACAGGGGAGACGAGCAGTACTTC.

The chain recombines TRBV29-1 with TRBJ2-3, with a weak D call TRBD1 (6 bases). This CDR3 contains 15 residues. V was clipped by 1 base and J by 0 bases, with 11 bases between them. From germline, CDR1 is SQVTM and CDR2 ANQGSEA. The CDR3 loop reads CSVEGQGISTDTQYF. The CDR3 DNA follows: TGCAGCGTTGAAGGGCAGGGGATAAGCACAGATACGCAGTATTTT.

V gene TRBV13 combines with J gene TRBJ1-4; TRBD1 aligns across 11 bases. Germline CDR1 and CDR2: PRHDT and FYEKMQ (reference sequence). This CDR3 spans 17 amino acids. The V gene end was trimmed by 4 bases and the J gene end by 4 bases; junction bases not matched to a gene: 8. In DNA, the CDR3 is TGTGCCAGCAGCTCCCGGACAGGGGGCGTTGTTAATGAAAAACTGTTTTTT. Encoded protein: CASSSRTGGVVNEKLFF.

The V call is TRBV6-1, the J call TRBJ1-4, with no clear D. The CDR3 is 17 amino acids. The germline gives CDR1 MNHNS, CDR2 SASEGT. Trimming cost V 3 bases and J 4 bases, with 18 bases left between them. CDR3 in DNA: TGTGCCAGCAGTGATACTACCACGCAAGGGATTAATGAAAAACTGTTTTTT. Translated: CASSDTTTQGINEKLFF.

This chain links TRBV6-9 with TRBJ1-2, with 9 bases lining up with TRBD1. CDR1 and CDR2 from the germline V gene are MNHGY and SVAAGI. V lost 4 bases to trimming and J lost 3 bases; unmatched junction nucleotides: 6. The CDR3 sequence is 15 residues long. The CDR3 region is CASSSDRGVYYGYTF. CDR3 coding DNA: TGTGCCAGCAGTTCAGACAGGGGGGTATACTATGGCTACACCTTC.

The J gene is TRBJ2-6, the V gene TRBV6-2 or TRBV6-3, with D possibly being TRBD1 or TRBD2 (5 bases each). The CDR3 runs to 15 residues. Trimming shortened V by 4 bases and J by 2 bases, and 9 bases separated the two germline ends. Germline V gives CDR1 MNHEY, CDR2 SVGEGT. The chain's CDR3 is CASSWGFAGANVLTF. CDR3 DNA sequence: TGTGCCAGCAGTTGGGGGTTTGCTGGGGCCAACGTCCTGACTTTC.

This clonotype has more than one count but fewer than ten. The V and J genes are TRBV11-1 and TRBJ2-5; 7 positions agree with TRBD1. This CDR3 region has 16 residues. Germline V gene lookup returns CDR1 SGHAT and CDR2 FQDESV (reference sequence). V was pared by 5 bases and J by 3 bases, with 12 bases of the junction left unmatched. CDR3 coding DNA: TGTGCCAGCAGCACAACACCGGGACAGAAAAAAGAGACCCAGTACTTC. This sequence encodes CASSTTPGQKKETQYF. The entire variable domain, with the rest obtained from reference TRBV11-1 and TRBJ2-5, is as follows: EAEVAQSPRYKITEKSQAVAFWCDPISGHATLYWYRQILGQGPELLVQFQDESVVDDSQLPKDRFSAERLKGVDSTLKIQPAELGDSAMYLCASSTTPGQKKETQYFGPGTRLLVL.

This clonotype was seen a few times. The chain is built from TRBV28 and TRBJ2-1; 8 bases map to TRBD1. The CDR3 runs to 14 residues. CDR1 is MDHEN, CDR2 SYDVKM, per germline. The V segment lost 6 bases and the J segment 9 bases; nucleotides outside the gene matches: 10. The CDR3 nucleotides are TGTGCCAGCAGCATCCCGGGACAGGTTTCTGAGCAGTTCTTC. Its translation is CASSIPGQVSEQFF.

This clonotype was counted ten times or more. V is TRBV5-6 and J is TRBJ2-1; unclear D gene. The V and J ends lost 2 bases and 2 bases respectively, with 11 bases between them. The germline CDR1 and CDR2 sequences are SGHDT and YYEEEE. The CDR3 is 15 residues long. CDR3 sequence: CASSFWVPAYNEQFF. CDR3 nucleotide sequence: TGTGCCAGCAGCTTTTGGGTTCCGGCCTACAATGAGCAGTTCTTC.

This clonotype occurred a few times. The genes are TRBV19 and TRBJ2-5; TRBD2 agrees at 9 bases. This CDR3 contains 16 residues. Germline CDR1 is LNHDA and CDR2 is SQIVND (reference sequence). The trim removed 6 bases at V and 1 base at J, leaving 9 bases unmatched. CDR3 residues: CASRIAAGGFQETQYF. The CDR3 bases are TGTGCCAGTAGGATCGCGGCGGGGGGGTTCCAAGAGACCCAGTACTTC.

This clonotype was detected a few times. V is TRBV11-1 and J is TRBJ1-1; no reliable D call. The V gene's germline CDR1 is SGHAT and CDR2 FQDESV (reference sequence). Trimming removed 2 bases at V and 5 bases at J, with 18 bases between. CDR3 length: 16 residues. The CDR3 DNA sequence: TGTGCCAGCAGCTTATCTTCGCGTGTAGGAGGTACTGAAGCTTTCTTT. It yields the protein CASSLSSRVGGTEAFF.

This clonotype was counted many times. The chain joins TRBV5-1 to TRBJ1-2; D remains unclear. This CDR3 has 12 residues. Trimming pared 2 bases from V and 4 bases from J, leaving 6 bases between. Per the germline V gene, CDR1 is SGHRS and CDR2 is YFSETQ. The CDR3 loop reads CASSFSSYGYTF. The CDR3 DNA reads as TGCGCCAGCAGCTTTTCGAGCTATGGCTACACCTTC. The variable domain in full, with the rest retrieved from reference TRBV5-1 and TRBJ1-2, is KAGVTQTPRYLIKTRGQQVTLSCSPISGHRSVSWYQQTPGQGLQFLFEYFSETQRNKGNFPGRFSGRQFSNSRSEMNVSTLELGDSALYLCASSFSSYGYTFGSGTRLTVV.

This clonotype was detected many times. This CDR3 reads CASSQKGPGPETQYF. The CDR3 DNA is TGTGCCAGCAGCCAAAAAGGGCCGGGGCCAGAGACCCAGTACTTC. The rearrangement uses TRBV7-9 and TRBJ2-5, with D perhaps given as TRBD1 or TRBD2 (5 bases each). The CDR3 spans 15 residues. V lost 5 bases to trimming and J lost 4 bases, with 17 bases between them. Germline CDR1 reads SEHNR; CDR2 reads FQNEAQ (reference sequence).

The chain is built from TRBV6-1 and TRBJ1-1; D remains unclear. The CDR3 has 12 amino acids. Between the trimmed V and J ends, which lost 4 bases and 6 bases, there was a span of 9 bases. Germline V lookup: CDR1 MNHNS, CDR2 SASEGT. CDR3 coding DNA: TGTGCCAGCAGTGGTAACGGACCTGAAGCTTTCTTT. Translated: CASSGNGPEAFF.

The gene calls are TRBV7-9 and TRBJ1-1; D is undetermined. CDR1 and CDR2 (germline): SEHNR, FQNEAQ (reference sequence). The CDR3 sequence is 15 residues long. V was trimmed by 5 bases and J by 4 bases, leaving 17 bases between them. As DNA, the CDR3 is TGTGCCAGCAGCCCCCCGCATAAGGGCCCCACTGAAGCTTTCTTT. This codes for CASSPPHKGPTEAFF.

Many counts were recorded for this clonotype. V is TRBV6-1 and J is TRBJ2-1; 8 positions agree with TRBD2. The V and J ends lost 6 bases and 0 bases, in that order; junction bases with no gene match: 13. In germline, CDR1 is MNHNS, CDR2 SASEGT. The CDR3 covers 18 residues. CDR3 coding DNA: TGTGCCAGCAGGTCTGTGGCGGGGGGACCCCGCTCCTACAATGAGCAGTTCTTC. Translating it yields CASRSVAGGPRSYNEQFF.

The chain links TRBV6-1 to TRBJ2-7; 13 bases are a match to TRBD2. CDR1 and CDR2 from the germline V gene are MNHNS and SASEGT. The CDR3 covers 16 residues. V gave up 7 bases and J gave up 2 bases; unmatched junction bases: 8. The CDR3: CASTAGGLAGAYEQYF. The CDR3 DNA is TGTGCCAGCACGGCCGGAGGACTAGCGGGGGCCTACGAGCAGTACTTC.

A few counts support this clonotype. V and J are TRBV9 and TRBJ2-6; 10 bases are a match to TRBD2. The CDR3 has 18 residues. V lost 0 bases and J lost 3; bases outside the gene matches: 6. The V gene's germline CDR1 is SGDLS and CDR2 YYNGEE. The CDR3 protein is CASSVGSAGGRGANVLTF. The CDR3 coding sequence is TGTGCCAGCAGCGTAGGTTCAGCGGGGGGGCGTGGGGCCAACGTCCTGACTTTC.

This clonotype came up a few times. The CDR3 loop is CASSQDTRAYNEQFF. In DNA form, the CDR3 reads TGTGCCAGCAGCCAAGACACCCGGGCCTACAATGAGCAGTTCTTC. The chain carries TRBV3-1 and TRBJ2-1; D gene unclear. V lost 0 bases, J lost 2 bases, and 8 bases lay in between. Germline assignment: CDR1 LGHDT and CDR2 YNNKEL (reference sequence). The CDR3 totals 15 residues.

This clonotype showed up many times. The J gene is TRBJ2-5, the V gene TRBV14; no reliable D call. The CDR3 is 14 amino acids. Trimming stripped 3 bases from V and 2 bases from J, with 10 bases between. The germline V gene has CDR1 SGHDN and CDR2 FVKESK. The CDR3, as DNA: TGTGCCAGCAGCCATTGGGGAACACAAGAGACCCAGTACTTC. Translated: CASSHWGTQETQYF.

This clonotype was observed a single time. The chain combines TRBV19 with TRBJ2-6; D may be TRBD1 or TRBD2 (5 bases each). Germline loops: CDR1 LNHDA, CDR2 SQIVND (reference sequence). The V gene lost 1 base and the J gene lost 0 bases, with 13 bases spanning the gap. This CDR3 has 18 residues. The CDR3 loop is CASSIALGVVSGANVLTF. Written as DNA, the CDR3 is TGTGCCAGTAGTATAGCCCTGGGGGTGGTCTCTGGGGCCAACGTCCTGACTTTC. Complete variable domain (other parts from reference TRBV19 and TRBJ2-6): DGGITQSPKYLFRKEGQNVTLSCEQNLNHDAMYWYRQDPGQGLRLIYYSQIVNDFQKGDIAEGYSVSREKKESFPLTVTSAQKNPTAFYLCASSIALGVVSGANVLTFGAGSRLTVL.